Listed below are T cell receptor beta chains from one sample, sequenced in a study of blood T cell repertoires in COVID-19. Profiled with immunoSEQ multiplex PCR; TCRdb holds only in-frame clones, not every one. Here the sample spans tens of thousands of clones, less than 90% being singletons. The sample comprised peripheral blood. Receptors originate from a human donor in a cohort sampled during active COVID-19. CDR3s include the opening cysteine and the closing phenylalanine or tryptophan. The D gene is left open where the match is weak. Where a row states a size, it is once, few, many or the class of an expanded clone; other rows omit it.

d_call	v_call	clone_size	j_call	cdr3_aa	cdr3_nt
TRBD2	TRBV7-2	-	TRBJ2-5	CASSPAHTSGGALKTQYF	TGTGCCAGCAGCCCAGCCCATACTAGCGGGGGGGCCTTGAAGACCCAGTACTTC
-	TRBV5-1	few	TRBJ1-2	CASSFTQGGPYGYTF	TGCGCCAGCAGCTTTACACAGGGAGGGCCCTATGGCTACACCTTC
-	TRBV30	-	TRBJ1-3	CAWSVGGNTIYF	TGTGCCTGGAGTGTGGGCGGAAACACCATATATTTT
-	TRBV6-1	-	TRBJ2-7	CASSEGIERQIYEQYF	TGTGCCAGCAGTGAAGGAATTGAGAGACAGATCTACGAGCAGTACTTC
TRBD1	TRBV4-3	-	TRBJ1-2	CASSQGTSDRGQGYTF	TGCGCCAGCAGCCAAGGAACTTCGGACAGGGGGCAGGGCTACACCTTC
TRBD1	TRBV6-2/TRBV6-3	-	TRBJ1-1	CASSWDSQKMNTEAFF	TGTGCCAGCAGTTGGGACAGCCAGAAGATGAACACTGAAGCTTTCTTT
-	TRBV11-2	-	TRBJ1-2	CASSSRGSDGYTF	TGTGCCAGCAGCTCCAGGGGCTCTGATGGCTACACCTTC
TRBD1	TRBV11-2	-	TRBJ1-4	CASSLDGTATNEKLFF	TGTGCCAGCAGCTTAGACGGGACAGCAACTAATGAAAAACTGTTTTTT
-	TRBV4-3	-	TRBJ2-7	CASSQDTGPEQYF	TGCGCCAGCAGCCAAGATACGGGTCCTGAGCAGTACTTC
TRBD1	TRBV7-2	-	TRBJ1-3	CASSLGRDRGNTIYF	TGTGCCAGCAGCTTAGGCCGGGACAGAGGAAACACCATATATTTT
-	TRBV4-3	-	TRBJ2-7	CASSQAVEGPYEQYF	TGCGCCAGCAGCCAAGCCGTGGAGGGGCCCTACGAGCAGTACTTC
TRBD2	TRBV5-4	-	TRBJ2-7	CASSLASGGAYEQYF	TGTGCCAGCAGCTTGGCGAGCGGGGGAGCCTACGAGCAGTACTTC
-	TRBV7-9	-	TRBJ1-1	CASSLEGGGGTEAFF	TGTGCCAGCAGCCTAGAAGGGGGGGGAGGCACTGAAGCTTTCTTT
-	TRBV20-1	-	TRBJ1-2	CSAPGSGGYTF	TGCAGTGCCCCAGGGTCCGGTGGCTACACCTTC
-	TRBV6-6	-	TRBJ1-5	CASSYSVAGADQPQHF	TGTGCCAGCAGTTACTCAGTTGCGGGGGCTGATCAGCCCCAGCATTTT
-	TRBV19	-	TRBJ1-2	CASSERDYGYTF	TGTGCCAGCAGCGAGAGGGACTATGGCTACACCTTC
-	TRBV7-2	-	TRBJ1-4	CASSLVFGGPEKLFF	TGTGCCAGCAGCTTAGTTTTCGGGGGGCCTGAAAAACTGTTTTTT
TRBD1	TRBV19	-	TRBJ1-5	CASSTRTGVYQPQHF	TGTGCCAGTAGTACCAGGACAGGGGTCTATCAGCCCCAGCATTTT
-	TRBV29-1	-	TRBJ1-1	CSVEDFQRGIPLNTEAFF	TGCAGCGTTGAAGATTTTCAAAGGGGTATACCCTTGAACACTGAAGCTTTCTTT
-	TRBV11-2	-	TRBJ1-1	CASSPTNRNTEAFF	TGTGCCAGCAGCCCCACCAACAGGAACACTGAAGCTTTCTTT
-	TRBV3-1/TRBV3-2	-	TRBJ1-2	CASSQGARDFNYGYTF	TGTGCCAGCAGCCAAGGGGCCCGGGACTTTAACTATGGCTACACCTTC
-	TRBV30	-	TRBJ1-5	CAWSKNSGTLINQPQHF	TGTGCCTGGAGTAAAAATTCCGGGACATTAATCAATCAGCCCCAGCATTTT
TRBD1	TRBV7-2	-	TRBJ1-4	CASSQSQGAGEKLFF	TGTGCCAGCAGCCAGTCGCAGGGGGCGGGAGAAAAACTGTTTTTT
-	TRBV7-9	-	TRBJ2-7	CASSFSGQYYEQYF	TGTGCCAGCAGCTTTTCTGGACAGTACTACGAGCAGTACTTC
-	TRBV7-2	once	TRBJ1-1	CASSLDSSVNTEAFF	TGTGCCAGCAGCTTAGACAGCTCGGTGAACACTGAAGCTTTCTTT
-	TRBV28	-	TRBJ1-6	CASRLGGSPLHF	TGTGCCAGTCGACTTGGAGGATCACCCCTCCACTTT
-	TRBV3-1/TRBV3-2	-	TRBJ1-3	CASSPTVDSGNTIYF	TGTGCCAGCAGCCCTACGGTAGACTCTGGAAACACCATATATTTT
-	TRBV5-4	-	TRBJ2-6	CASSWQGSGANVLTF	TGTGCCAGCAGCTGGCAGGGCTCTGGGGCCAACGTCCTGACTTTC
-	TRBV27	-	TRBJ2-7	CASSLRRDYEQYF	TGTGCCAGCAGTTTGAGGAGGGACTACGAGCAGTACTTC
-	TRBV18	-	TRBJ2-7	CASSPRRRDEQYF	TGTGCCAGCTCACCTCGACGCAGGGACGAGCAGTACTTC
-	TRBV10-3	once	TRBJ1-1	CAISEMTGSPNTEAFF	TGTGCCATCAGTGAGATGACAGGCAGCCCGAACACTGAAGCTTTCTTT
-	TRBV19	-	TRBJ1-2	CASSHSPPEGESYGYTF	TGTGCCAGTAGTCACTCCCCCCCCGAAGGAGAGAGCTATGGCTACACCTTC
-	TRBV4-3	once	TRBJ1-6	CASSPGQGKSYNSPLHF	TGCGCCAGCAGCCCAGGGCAGGGGAAATCCTATAATTCACCCCTCCACTTT
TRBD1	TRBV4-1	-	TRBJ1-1	CASSQVQGINTEAFF	TGCGCCAGCAGCCAGGTACAGGGGATTAACACTGAAGCTTTCTTT
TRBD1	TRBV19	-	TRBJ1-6	CASSTHTGEVSPLHF	TGTGCCAGTAGTACGCATACAGGGGAGGTTTCACCCCTCCACTTT
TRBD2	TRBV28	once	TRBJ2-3	CASSPILAGGFGDTQYF	TGTGCCAGCAGTCCAATACTAGCGGGGGGGTTCGGAGATACGCAGTATTTT
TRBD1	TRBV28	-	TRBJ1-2	CATQGAAYGYTF	TGTGCCACCCAGGGGGCCGCTTATGGCTACACCTTC
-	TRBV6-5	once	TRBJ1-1	CASSYSARTEAFF	TGTGCCAGCAGTTACTCGGCGAGGACTGAAGCTTTCTTT
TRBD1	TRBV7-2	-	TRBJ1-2	CASSFVRDSVYGYTF	TGTGCCAGCAGCTTCGTCCGGGACAGCGTCTATGGCTACACCTTC
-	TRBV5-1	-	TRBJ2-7	CASSPDTSLLDEQYF	TGCGCCAGCAGCCCTGACACGTCCCTTTTAGACGAGCAGTACTTC
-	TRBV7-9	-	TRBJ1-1	CASSSDRNTEAFF	TGTGCCAGCAGCTCTGACAGGAACACTGAAGCTTTCTTT
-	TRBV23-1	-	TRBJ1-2	CASKIRDSGRYGPEVNYGYTF	TGCGCCAGCAAAATACGGGATTCTGGCCGTTACGGGCCCGAAGTTAACTATGGCTACACCTTC
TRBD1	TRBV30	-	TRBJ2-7	CAWTKTTGAYEQYF	TGTGCCTGGACCAAAACGACAGGGGCCTACGAGCAGTACTTC
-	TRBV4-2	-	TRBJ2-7	CASSPQASSYEQYF	TGTGCCAGCAGCCCACAGGCATCTTCCTACGAGCAGTACTTC
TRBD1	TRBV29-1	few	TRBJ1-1	CSGKGARSSEAFF	TGCAGCGGGAAGGGGGCGCGTTCTTCTGAAGCTTTCTTT